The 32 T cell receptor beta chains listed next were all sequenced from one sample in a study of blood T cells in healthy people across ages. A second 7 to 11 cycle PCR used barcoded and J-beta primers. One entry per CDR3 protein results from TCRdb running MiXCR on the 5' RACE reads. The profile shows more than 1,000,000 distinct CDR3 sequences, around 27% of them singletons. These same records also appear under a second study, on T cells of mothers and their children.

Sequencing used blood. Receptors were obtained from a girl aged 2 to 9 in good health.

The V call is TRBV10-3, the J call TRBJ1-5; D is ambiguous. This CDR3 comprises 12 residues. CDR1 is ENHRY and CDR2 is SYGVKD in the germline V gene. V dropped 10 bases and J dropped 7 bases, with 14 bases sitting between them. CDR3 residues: CATGDSIQPQHF. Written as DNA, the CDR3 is TGTGCCACCGGGGATTCGATACAGCCCCAGCATTTT.

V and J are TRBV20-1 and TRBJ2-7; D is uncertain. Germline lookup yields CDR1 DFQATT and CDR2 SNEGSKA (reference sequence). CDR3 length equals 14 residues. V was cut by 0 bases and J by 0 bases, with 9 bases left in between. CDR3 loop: CSARDHPSSYEQYF. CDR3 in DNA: TGCAGTGCTAGAGATCATCCGAGCTCCTACGAGCAGTACTTC.

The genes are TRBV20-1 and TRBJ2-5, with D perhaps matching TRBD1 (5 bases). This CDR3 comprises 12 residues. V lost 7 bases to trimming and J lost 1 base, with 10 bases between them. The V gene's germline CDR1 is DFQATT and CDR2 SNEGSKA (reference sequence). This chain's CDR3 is CSVFRGQETQYF. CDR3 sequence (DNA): TGCAGTGTTTTTAGGGGCCAAGAGACCCAGTACTTC.

The CDR3 sequence is CASSLSESGANVLTF. CDR3 nucleotide sequence: TGTGCCAGCAGCTTATCGGAATCTGGGGCCAACGTCCTGACTTTC. The chain combines TRBV7-9 with TRBJ2-6; D unresolved. The germline V gene has CDR1 SEHNR and CDR2 FQNEAQ (reference sequence). V was clipped by 2 bases and J by 1 base, with 6 bases between them. CDR3 size: 15 residues.

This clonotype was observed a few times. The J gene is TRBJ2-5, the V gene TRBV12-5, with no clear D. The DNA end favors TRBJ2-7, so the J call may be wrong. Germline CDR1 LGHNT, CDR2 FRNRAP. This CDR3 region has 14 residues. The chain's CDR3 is CASGLVVRPREQYF. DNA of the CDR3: TGTGCTAGTGGTTTGGTAGTAAGACCCCGCGAGCAGTACTTC.

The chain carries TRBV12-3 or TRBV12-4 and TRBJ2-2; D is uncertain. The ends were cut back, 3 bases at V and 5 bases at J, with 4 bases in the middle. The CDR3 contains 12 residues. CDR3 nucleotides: TGTGCCAGCAGTTTCGAAACCGGGGAGCTGTTTTTT. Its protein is CASSFETGELFF.

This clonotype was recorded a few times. CDR3 nucleotide sequence: TGTGCCAGCAGCTTCCGGGAAATTGAGACCCAGTACTTC. It specifies CASSFREIETQYF. The rearrangement uses TRBV3-1 and TRBJ2-5; D is perhaps TRBD2 (5 bases). The CDR3 is 13 amino acids. The ends were cut back, 5 bases at V and 5 bases at J, with 12 bases in the middle. From germline, CDR1 is LGHDT and CDR2 YNNKEL (reference sequence).

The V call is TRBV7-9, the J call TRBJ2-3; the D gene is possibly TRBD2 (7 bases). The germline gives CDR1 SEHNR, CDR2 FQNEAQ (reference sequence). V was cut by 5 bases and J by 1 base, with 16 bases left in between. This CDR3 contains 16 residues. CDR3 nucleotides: TGTGCCAGCAGCCCCCGGGACGGGGGGCGCACAGATACGCAGTATTTT. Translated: CASSPRDGGRTDTQYF. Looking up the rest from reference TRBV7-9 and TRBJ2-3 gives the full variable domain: DTGVSQNPRHKITKRGQNVTFRCDPISEHNRLYWYRQTLGQGPEFLTYFQNEAQLEKSRLLSDRFSAERPKGSFSTLEIQRTEQGDSAMYLCASSPRDGGRTDTQYFGPGTRLTVL.

The CDR3 DNA follows: TGTGCCAGCAGCCTTCGACAGAGCCTCCTAGAGACCCAGTACTTC. The encoded protein is CASSLRQSLLETQYF. This chain joins TRBV7-6 and TRBJ2-5, with D maybe TRBD1 (5 bases). In germline, CDR1 is SGHVS, CDR2 FNYEAQ. V gave up 5 bases and J gave up 4 bases, with 17 bases separating them. The CDR3 loop spans 15 amino acids.

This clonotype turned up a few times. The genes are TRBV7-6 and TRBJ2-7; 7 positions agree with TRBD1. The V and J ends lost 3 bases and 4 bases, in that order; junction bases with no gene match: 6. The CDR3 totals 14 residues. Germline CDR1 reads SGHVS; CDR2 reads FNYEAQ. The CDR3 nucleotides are TGTGCCAGCAGCTTGAGGACAGGACCTTACGAGCAGTACTTC. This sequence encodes CASSLRTGPYEQYF.

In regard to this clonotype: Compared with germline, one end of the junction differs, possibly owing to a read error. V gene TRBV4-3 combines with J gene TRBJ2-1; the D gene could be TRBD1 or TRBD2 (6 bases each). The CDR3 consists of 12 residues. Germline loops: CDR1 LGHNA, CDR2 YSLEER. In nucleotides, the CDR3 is TGCGCTAGCAGCCCACAGGGAGGCGAGCAGTTCTTC. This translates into CASSPQGGEQFF.

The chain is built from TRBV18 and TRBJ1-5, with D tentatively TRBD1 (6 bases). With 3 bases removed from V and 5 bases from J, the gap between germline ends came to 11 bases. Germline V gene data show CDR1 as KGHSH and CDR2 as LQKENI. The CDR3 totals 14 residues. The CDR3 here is CASSPTGNDQPQHF. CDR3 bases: TGTGCCAGCTCACCGACAGGAAACGATCAGCCCCAGCATTTT.

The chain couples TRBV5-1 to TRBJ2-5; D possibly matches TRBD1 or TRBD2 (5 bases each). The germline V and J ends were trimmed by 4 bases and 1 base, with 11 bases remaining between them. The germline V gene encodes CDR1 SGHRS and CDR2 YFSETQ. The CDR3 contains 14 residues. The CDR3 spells CASSRGRVQETQYF. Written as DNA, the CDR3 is TGCGCCAGCAGCAGGGGACGGGTCCAAGAGACCCAGTACTTC.

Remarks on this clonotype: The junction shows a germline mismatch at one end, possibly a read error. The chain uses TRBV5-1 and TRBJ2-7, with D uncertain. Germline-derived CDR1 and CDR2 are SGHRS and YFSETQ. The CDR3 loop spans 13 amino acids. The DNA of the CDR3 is TGCGCCAGCAGCTTGGAAGGCTCCTACGAGCACTACTTC. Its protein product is CASSLEGSYEHYF.

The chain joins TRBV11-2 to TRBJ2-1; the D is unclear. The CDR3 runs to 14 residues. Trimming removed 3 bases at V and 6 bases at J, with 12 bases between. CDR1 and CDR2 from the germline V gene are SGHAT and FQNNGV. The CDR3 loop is CASSFARQTNEQFF. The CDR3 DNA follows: TGTGCCAGCAGCTTCGCTCGGCAGACCAATGAGCAGTTCTTC.

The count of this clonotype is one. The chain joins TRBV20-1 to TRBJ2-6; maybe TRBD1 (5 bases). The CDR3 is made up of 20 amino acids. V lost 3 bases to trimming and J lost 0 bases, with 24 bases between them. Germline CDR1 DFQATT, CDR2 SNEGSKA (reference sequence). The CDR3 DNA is TGCAGTGCTAGGGCTGGTACACAGACAGTTCAAGACTCTGGGGCCAACGTCCTGACTTTC. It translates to CSARAGTQTVQDSGANVLTF.

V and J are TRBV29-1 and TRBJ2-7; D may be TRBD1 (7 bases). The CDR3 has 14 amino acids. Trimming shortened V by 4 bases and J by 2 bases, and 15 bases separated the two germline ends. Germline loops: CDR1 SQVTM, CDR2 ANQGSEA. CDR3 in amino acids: CSVAWSRGAYEQYF. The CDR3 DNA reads TGCAGCGTTGCGTGGTCCAGGGGGGCCTACGAGCAGTACTTC.

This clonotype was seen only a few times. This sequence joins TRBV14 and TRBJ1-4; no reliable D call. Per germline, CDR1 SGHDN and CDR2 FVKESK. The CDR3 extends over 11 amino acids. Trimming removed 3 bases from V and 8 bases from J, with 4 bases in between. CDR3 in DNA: TGTGCCAGCAGCCACACAGAAAAACTGTTTTTT. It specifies CASSHTEKLFF.

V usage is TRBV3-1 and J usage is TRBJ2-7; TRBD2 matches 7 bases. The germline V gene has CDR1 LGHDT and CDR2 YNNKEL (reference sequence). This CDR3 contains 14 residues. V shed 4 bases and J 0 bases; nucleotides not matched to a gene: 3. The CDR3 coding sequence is TGTGCCAGCAGCCGGCGGGAGAACTCCTACGAGCAGTACTTC. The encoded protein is CASSRRENSYEQYF.

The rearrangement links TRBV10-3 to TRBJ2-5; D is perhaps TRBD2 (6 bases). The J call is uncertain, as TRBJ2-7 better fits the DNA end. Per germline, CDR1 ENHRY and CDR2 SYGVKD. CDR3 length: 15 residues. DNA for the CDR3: TGTGCCATCAGCCAGAACGGGAGCCCCTCGGGCGAGCAGTACTTC. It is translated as CAISQNGSPSGEQYF.

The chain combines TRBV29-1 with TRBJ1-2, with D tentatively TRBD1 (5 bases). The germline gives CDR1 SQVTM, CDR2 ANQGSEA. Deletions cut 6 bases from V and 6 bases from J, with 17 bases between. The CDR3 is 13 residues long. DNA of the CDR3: TGCAGCGTCGTCTTGAGGGGAGAAGATGGCTACACCTTC. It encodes CSVVLRGEDGYTF.

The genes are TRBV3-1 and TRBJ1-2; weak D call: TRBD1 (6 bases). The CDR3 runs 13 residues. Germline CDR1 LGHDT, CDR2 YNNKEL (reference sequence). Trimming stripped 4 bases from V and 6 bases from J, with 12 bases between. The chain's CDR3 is CASSLTGPDGYTF. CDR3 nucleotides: TGTGCCAGCAGCCTAACAGGGCCGGATGGCTACACCTTC. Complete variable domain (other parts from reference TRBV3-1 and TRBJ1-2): DTAVSQTPKYLVTQMGNDKSIKCEQNLGHDTMYWYKQDSKKFLKIMFSYNNKELIINETVPNRFSPKSPDKAHLNLHINSLELGDSAVYFCASSLTGPDGYTFGSGTRLTVV.

This chain's CDR3 is CSGTGSAEQYF. CDR3 bases: TGCAGCGGGACAGGGTCCGCCGAGCAGTACTTC. The J gene is TRBJ2-7, the V gene TRBV29-1; 8 nucleotides agree with TRBD1. This CDR3 is 11 amino acids long. The V gene's germline CDR1 is SQVTM and CDR2 ANQGSEA. After removal of 7 bases from V and 6 bases from J, the junction contained 5 bases not matched to a gene.

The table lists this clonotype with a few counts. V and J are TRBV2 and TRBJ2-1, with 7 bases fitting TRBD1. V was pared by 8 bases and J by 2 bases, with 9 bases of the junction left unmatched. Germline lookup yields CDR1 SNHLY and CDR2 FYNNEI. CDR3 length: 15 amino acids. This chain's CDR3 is CASVDRAEPYNEQFF. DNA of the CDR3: TGTGCCAGCGTAGACAGGGCAGAGCCCTACAATGAGCAGTTCTTC.

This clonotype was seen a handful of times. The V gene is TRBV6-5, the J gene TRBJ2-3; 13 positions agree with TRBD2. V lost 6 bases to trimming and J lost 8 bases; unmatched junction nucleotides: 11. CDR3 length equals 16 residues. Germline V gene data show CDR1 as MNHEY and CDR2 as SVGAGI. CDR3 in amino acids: CASSRTSGGPSGTQYF. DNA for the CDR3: TGTGCCAGCAGCCGGACTAGCGGGGGCCCATCGGGTACGCAGTATTTT.

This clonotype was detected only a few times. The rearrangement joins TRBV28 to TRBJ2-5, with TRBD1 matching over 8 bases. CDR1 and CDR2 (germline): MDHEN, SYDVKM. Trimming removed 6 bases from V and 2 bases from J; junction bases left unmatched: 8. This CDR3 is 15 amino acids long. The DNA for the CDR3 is TGTGCCAGCAGGACGACAGGGGCAAATCAAGAGACCCAGTACTTC. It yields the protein CASRTTGANQETQYF.

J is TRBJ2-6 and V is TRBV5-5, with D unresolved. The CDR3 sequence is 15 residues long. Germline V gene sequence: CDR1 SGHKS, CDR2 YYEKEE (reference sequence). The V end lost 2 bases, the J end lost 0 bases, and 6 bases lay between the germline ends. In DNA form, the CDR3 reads TGTGCCAGCAGCTTCTGGAGCTCTGGGGCCAACGTCCTGACTTTC. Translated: CASSFWSSGANVLTF. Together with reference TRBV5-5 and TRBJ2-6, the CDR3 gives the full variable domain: DAGVTQSPTHLIKTRGQQVTLRCSPISGHKSVSWYQQVLGQGPQFIFQYYEKEERGRGNFPDRFSARQFPNYSSELNVNALLLGDSALYLCASSFWSSGANVLTFGAGSRLTVL.

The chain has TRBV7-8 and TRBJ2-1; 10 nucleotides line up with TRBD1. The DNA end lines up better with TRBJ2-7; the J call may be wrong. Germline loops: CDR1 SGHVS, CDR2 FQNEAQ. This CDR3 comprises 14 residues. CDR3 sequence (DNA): TGTGCCAGCAGACGGGACAGGGGTCCATACGAGCAGTACTTC. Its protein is CASRRDRGPYEQYF.

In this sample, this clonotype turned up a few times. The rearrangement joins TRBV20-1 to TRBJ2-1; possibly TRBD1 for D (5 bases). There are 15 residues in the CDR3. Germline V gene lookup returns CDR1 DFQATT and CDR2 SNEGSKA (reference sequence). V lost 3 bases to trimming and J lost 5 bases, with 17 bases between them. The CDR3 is CSARGRLSQNNEQFF. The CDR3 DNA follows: TGCAGTGCTAGGGGGCGGTTGAGCCAAAACAATGAGCAGTTCTTC.

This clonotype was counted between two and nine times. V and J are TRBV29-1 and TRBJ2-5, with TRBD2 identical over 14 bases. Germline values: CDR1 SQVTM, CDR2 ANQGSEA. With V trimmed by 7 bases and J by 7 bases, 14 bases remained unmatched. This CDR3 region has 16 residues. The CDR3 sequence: CSAVGTSGSIPGTQYF. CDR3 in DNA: TGCAGCGCCGTCGGGACTAGCGGGAGCATCCCCGGGACCCAGTACTTC.

The chain's CDR3 is CASSSRDRWGTQYF. The CDR3, as DNA: TGTGCCAGCAGCAGTAGGGACAGGTGGGGGACCCAGTACTTC. This chain links TRBV7-9 with TRBJ2-5; the match to TRBD1 covers 8 bases. This CDR3 has 14 amino acids. The J segment lost 7 bases and the V segment lost 5 bases, leaving 9 bases of the junction unmatched. Germline V gene sequence: CDR1 SEHNR, CDR2 FQNEAQ (reference sequence).

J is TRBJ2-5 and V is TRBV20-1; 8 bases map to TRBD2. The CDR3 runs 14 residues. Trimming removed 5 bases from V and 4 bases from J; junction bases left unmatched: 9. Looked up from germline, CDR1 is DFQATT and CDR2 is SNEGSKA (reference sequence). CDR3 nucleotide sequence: TGCAGTGCTGGTAGCGGGGTGTTTTTAGAGACCCAGTACTTC. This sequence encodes CSAGSGVFLETQYF.